This T cell receptor beta chain was retrieved from a study of blood T cells in healthy people across ages. Broader study findings: PBMCs were not sorted, which prevented a conclusive comparison of naive versus antigen-experienced cells. A greater number of naive CD4+ cells and higher diversity distinguished long-lived donors from aged donors.

PCR was performed a second time for 7 to 11 cycles using a sample-barcoded 5' primer and a J-beta primer mix. TCRdb processed the 5' RACE reads anew with MiXCR; each CDR3 protein has one entry. The repertoire holds 1,100,000 or so distinct CDR3 sequences, with around 43% as singletons. The V segment lost 3 bases and the J segment 2 bases; nucleotides outside the gene matches: 6. The CDR3 runs to 15 residues. From germline, CDR1 is SGDLS and CDR2 YYNGEE. The study recruited healthy Caucasian donors from Russia who were aged about 6 to 90. To note about this clonotype: Its target is not known.

The TCR comes from a woman aged 55-70 years in good health. The J gene is TRBJ1-2, the V gene TRBV9; 8 nucleotides align to TRBD1. Sequenced input: blood. The CDR3 DNA follows: TGTGCCAGCAGCGGCGGACAGGGCACCAACTATGGCTACACCTTC. Its translation is CASSGGQGTNYGYTF.